This TCR beta chain originates from a study of blood T cell repertoires in COVID-19. This clone has only a few counts. Germline CDR1 is SGHTA and CDR2 is FQGNSA. This CDR3 region has 18 residues. After removal of 5 bases from V and 10 bases from J, the junction contained 22 bases not matched to a gene. The protocol was immunoSEQ multiplex PCR, while the TCRdb copy is restricted to in-frame clones and leaves out a portion. The sample lists some 73,000 clones, 75% to 90% occurring once. The TCR originated in a man of 80 years or more with COVID-19, enrolled during active disease. The chain has TRBV7-2 and TRBJ1-2; 10 bases agree with TRBD1. The sequenced sample was peripheral blood. The CDR3 sequence: CASSIRQTGDRGQNHYTF. The CDR3 bases are TGTGCCAGCAGCATCCGTCAAACGGGAGACAGGGGGCAAAATCACTACACCTTC.